The 31 T cell receptor beta chains presented below share a single source sample, sequenced in a study of T cell responses to AZD1222 COVID-19 vaccine. The protocol was immunoSEQ multiplex PCR, while the TCRdb copy is restricted to in-frame clones and leaves out a portion. The table shows about 84,000 clones, with around 85% occurring only once. Sequenced here: peripheral blood, sampled 28 days after the second AZD1222 dose. These receptor sequences come from an adult who received the AZD1222 COVID-19 vaccine.

This rearrangement joins TRBV7-9 to TRBJ2-2; TRBD2 aligns across 16 bases. This CDR3 comprises 19 residues. V dropped 6 bases and J dropped 3; count of bases not matched to a gene: 10. Germline CDR1 is SEHNR and CDR2 is FQNEAQ (reference sequence). The CDR3 loop reads CASRRNPGTSGGDTGELFF. CDR3 nucleotides: TGTGCCAGCAGAAGAAACCCCGGGACTAGCGGGGGGGACACCGGGGAGCTGTTTTTT.

The chain couples TRBV5-1 to TRBJ2-7, with 10 nucleotides matching TRBD1. Germline CDR1 and CDR2: SGHRS and YFSETQ. The length of the CDR3 is 16 residues. Unmatched junction bases numbered 10, after V lost 4 bases and J lost 3 bases. The CDR3 DNA is TGCGCCAGCAGCACCGCCGGGACAGGGGCGTTCTACGAGCAGTACTTC. Translating gives CASSTAGTGAFYEQYF.

The CDR3 nucleotides are TGTGCCAGCAAACGCGGCGCGAGCTCTGGAAACACCATATATTTT. It encodes CASKRGASSGNTIYF. The rearrangement links TRBV5-6 to TRBJ1-3; D call uncertain. The V gene lost 6 bases and the J gene lost 0 bases, with 13 bases spanning the gap. Per the germline V gene, CDR1 is SGHDT and CDR2 is YYEEEE. The CDR3 has 15 amino acids.

V and J are TRBV6-5 and TRBJ1-1; D ambiguous. CDR3 size: 12 residues. Trimming removed 2 bases at V and 5 bases at J, with 6 bases between. CDR1 is MNHEY and CDR2 is SVGAGI in the germline V gene. The CDR3 DNA follows: TGTGCCAGCAGTTACGGCGGAACTGAAGCTTTCTTT. Translated: CASSYGGTEAFF.

The genes are TRBV29-1 and TRBJ2-1; 12 bases align to TRBD2. The CDR3 length is 13 residues. Germline CDR1 and CDR2: SQVTM and ANQGSEA. Germline trimming cut 3 bases from V and 11 bases from J; bases unmatched to any gene: 5. CDR3 region: CSVDGLAGGQQFF. In DNA form, the CDR3 reads TGCAGCGTTGATGGGCTAGCGGGAGGGCAGCAGTTCTTC.

The chain carries TRBV5-8 and TRBJ1-5; no firm D call. There are 15 residues in the CDR3. Germline V gene lookup returns CDR1 SGHTS and CDR2 YDEGEE. The ends were cut back, 0 bases at V and 3 bases at J, with 10 bases in the middle. In DNA, the CDR3 is TGTGCCAGCAGCTTGGCGCCAGCGAACAATCAGCCCCAGCATTTT. This codes for CASSLAPANNQPQHF.

This rearrangement joins TRBV6-5 to TRBJ2-7; D may correspond to TRBD1 or TRBD2 (5 bases each). This CDR3 is 14 amino acids long. The V end was cut by 8 bases, the J end by 3 bases, with 17 bases between. The V gene's germline CDR1 is MNHEY and CDR2 SVGAGI. The CDR3, as DNA: TGTGCCAGCGGTACCGGGACCGTCTTCTACGAGCAGTACTTC. Translating it yields CASGTGTVFYEQYF.

V and J are TRBV7-2 and TRBJ2-7; possible D gene TRBD1, 5 bases. This CDR3 contains 13 residues. The V end was cut by 1 base, the J end by 3 bases, with 7 bases between. From germline, CDR1 is SGHTA and CDR2 FQGNSA. The CDR3 DNA is TGTGCCAGCAGCTTAGACAGGAGCTACGAGCAGTACTTC. Residues: CASSLDRSYEQYF.

The rearrangement uses TRBV3-1 (or the pseudogene TRBV3-2) and TRBJ1-2; 8 bases map to TRBD1. V lost 1 base to trimming and J lost 4 bases; unmatched junction nucleotides: 5. The CDR3 has 15 residues. In germline, CDR1 is LGHDT, CDR2 YNNKEL (reference sequence). As DNA, the CDR3 is TGTGCCAGCAGCCAAGTCAGGGGGCAATTCTATGGCTACACCTTC. It translates to CASSQVRGQFYGYTF.

Worth noting for this clone: A read error may account for a junction end that differs from germline. The rearrangement links TRBV12-3 or TRBV12-4 to TRBJ1-2; 7 positions match TRBD1. CDR3 length: 13 amino acids. The DNA for the CDR3 is TGTGCCAGCAACGTTCAGTCCGGGACAGCCCTTTACTTC. Translated, it gives CASNVQSGTALYF.

This chain joins TRBV28 and TRBJ1-1; 7 bases align to TRBD1. Germline lookup yields CDR1 MDHEN and CDR2 SYDVKM. After removal of 3 bases from V and 5 bases from J, the junction contained 3 bases not matched to a gene. CDR3 length: 13 amino acids. For the CDR3, the DNA is TGTGCCAGCAGTTTCAGGGGGAGAACTGAAGCTTTCTTT. Translating it yields CASSFRGRTEAFF.

The chain uses TRBV7-9 and TRBJ1-2; D might be TRBD1 (5 bases). The CDR3 is 16 residues long. V dropped 2 bases and J dropped 0 bases, with 13 bases sitting between them. The germline gives CDR1 SEHNR, CDR2 FQNEAQ (reference sequence). The CDR3 reads CASSLRETAPNYGYTF. The CDR3, as DNA: TGTGCCAGCAGCTTAAGGGAGACAGCCCCTAACTATGGCTACACCTTC.

J is TRBJ1-1 and V is TRBV7-2; D is unresolved. V was trimmed by 5 bases and J by 0 bases, leaving 13 bases between them. The CDR3 is made up of 15 amino acids. Germline V gene lookup returns CDR1 SGHTA and CDR2 FQGNSA. DNA for the CDR3: TGTGCCAGCAGCGAGGCTAGGCTAATGAACACTGAAGCTTTCTTT. It is translated as CASSEARLMNTEAFF.

V and J are TRBV4-1 and TRBJ2-3; D is ambiguous. This CDR3 is 15 amino acids long. Germline lookup yields CDR1 MGHRA and CDR2 YSYEKL. V shed 4 bases and J shed 0 bases, with 11 bases lying between them. CDR3 loop: CASSLRATSTDTQYF. Written as DNA, the CDR3 is TGCGCCAGCAGCCTTAGGGCAACTAGCACAGATACGCAGTATTTT.

The chain couples TRBV3-1 (or the pseudogene TRBV3-2) to TRBJ1-5; D not certain. CDR1 is LGHDT, CDR2 YNNKEL, per germline (reference sequence). This CDR3 spans 15 amino acids. V gave up 1 base and J gave up 1 base, with 8 bases separating them. CDR3: CASSQGGASNQPQHF. The CDR3 DNA is TGTGCCAGCAGCCAAGGGGGAGCAAGCAATCAGCCCCAGCATTTT.

This clone appeared once. The chain is built from TRBV28 and TRBJ1-1, with D unclear. Germline values: CDR1 MDHEN, CDR2 SYDVKM. This CDR3 spans 14 amino acids. V was pared by 3 bases and J by 0 bases, with 8 bases between. The CDR3 DNA follows: TGTGCCAGCAGTTTCTCACAGTTGAACACTGAAGCTTTCTTT. Encoded protein: CASSFSQLNTEAFF.

This clone occurred once. The CDR3 spells CASSESRADTQYF. The CDR3 DNA follows: TGTGCCAGCAGTGAATCGAGGGCTGATACGCAGTATTTT. The genes are TRBV6-1 and TRBJ2-3, with a possible D match to TRBD2 (5 bases). V was pared by 2 bases and J by 6 bases, with 9 bases between. Germline lookup yields CDR1 MNHNS and CDR2 SASEGT. There are 13 residues in the CDR3.

The chain links TRBV29-1 to TRBJ2-3; no definite D call. V shed 5 bases and J shed 1 base, with 4 bases lying between them. Germline lookup yields CDR1 SQVTM and CDR2 ANQGSEA. There are 11 residues in the CDR3. CDR3 amino acids: CSVRGTDTQYF. The CDR3, as DNA: TGCAGCGTTCGGGGCACAGATACGCAGTATTTT.

This clone was seen more than once but under ten times. V gene TRBV4-1 combines with J gene TRBJ2-7; no reliable D call. This CDR3 comprises 15 residues. Germline values: CDR1 MGHRA, CDR2 YSYEKL. V was clipped by 8 bases and J by 0 bases, with 17 bases between them. The CDR3 sequence: CASCAGPDPSYEQYF. CDR3 nucleotides: TGCGCCAGCTGCGCCGGTCCGGACCCCTCCTACGAGCAGTACTTC.

This chain uses TRBV6-6 with TRBJ2-2, with 15 bases identical to TRBD2. CDR1 and CDR2 from the germline V gene are MNHNY and SVGAGI (reference sequence). The junction had 1 base not matched to a gene; V was cut back by 7 bases and J by 4 bases. The length of the CDR3 is 15 residues. The CDR3 DNA is TGTGCCAGCATGGGACTAGCGGGAGGCACCGGGGAGCTGTTTTTT. It is translated as CASMGLAGGTGELFF.

The V call is TRBV2, the J call TRBJ2-2, with unresolved D. In germline, CDR1 is SNHLY, CDR2 FYNNEI. This CDR3 contains 14 residues. The ends were cut back, 4 bases at V and 1 base at J, with 7 bases in the middle. The CDR3 coding sequence is TGTGCCAGCAGTGCGTATGGGAACACCGGGGAGCTGTTTTTT. This sequence encodes CASSAYGNTGELFF.

This chain uses TRBV6-2 or TRBV6-3 with TRBJ2-3; D tentatively fits TRBD1 or TRBD2 (5 bases each). The ends were cut back, 5 bases at V and 0 bases at J, with 15 bases in the middle. Germline CDR1 and CDR2: MNHEY and SVGEGT. The length of the CDR3 is 16 residues. The CDR3: CASSERRGASTDTQYF. CDR3 bases: TGTGCCAGCAGTGAGCGGAGAGGGGCAAGCACAGATACGCAGTATTTT.

The chain links TRBV15 to TRBJ2-1, with 7 bases that match TRBD2. The CDR3 is made up of 14 amino acids. V lost 0 bases and J lost 10; bases outside the gene matches: 6. Germline loops: CDR1 LNHNV, CDR2 YYDKDF (reference sequence). CDR3 DNA sequence: TGTGCCACCAGCAGAGATCTCGAACTAGCGGAGCAGTTCTTC. It codes for CATSRDLELAEQFF.

The chain uses TRBV6-2 or TRBV6-3 and TRBJ2-7; no reliable D call. Trimming removed 6 bases from V and 4 bases from J, with 19 bases in between. Germline V gene sequence: CDR1 MNHEY, CDR2 SVGEGT. This CDR3 is built from 15 residues. The CDR3 nucleotides are TGTGCCAGCAGCCCCTCCCACACCGGTGGATACGAGCAGTACGTC. This translates into CASSPSHTGGYEQYV.

The genes are TRBV3-1 (or the pseudogene TRBV3-2) and TRBJ1-1; D is undetermined. V was cut by 1 base and J by 1 base, with 10 bases left in between. CDR3 length: 15 residues. Germline-derived CDR1 and CDR2 are LGHDT and YNNKEL (reference sequence). CDR3 sequence: CASSQGQVRNTEAFF. CDR3 nucleotides: TGTGCCAGCAGCCAAGGACAAGTTCGGAACACTGAAGCTTTCTTT.

The CDR3 nucleotides are TGTGCCAGCAATCTGGACAGTGGGGATGGCTACACCTTC. Translation gives CASNLDSGDGYTF. This chain links TRBV2 with TRBJ1-2, with D possibly matching TRBD1 (6 bases). Between the trimmed V and J ends, which lost 7 bases and 6 bases, there was a span of 15 bases. The CDR3 loop spans 13 amino acids. From germline, CDR1 is SNHLY and CDR2 FYNNEI. Full variable domain (outside the CDR3, taken from reference TRBV2 and TRBJ1-2): EPEVTQTPSHQVTQMGQEVILRCVPISNHLYFYWYRQILGQKVEFLVSFYNNEISEKSEIFDDQFSVERPDGSNFTLKIRSTKLEDSAMYFCASNLDSGDGYTFGSGTRLTVV.

This chain joins TRBV3-1 (or the pseudogene TRBV3-2) and TRBJ1-1; 7 bases match TRBD1. The germline gives CDR1 LGHDT, CDR2 YNNKEL (reference sequence). This CDR3 comprises 14 residues. Unmatched junction bases numbered 12, after V lost 3 bases and J lost 11 bases. The CDR3 is CASSQGQLRRMAFF. CDR3 sequence (DNA): TGTGCCAGCAGCCAGGGACAGCTTCGGAGAATGGCTTTCTTT.

The table lists this clone with a few counts. The chain links TRBV28 to TRBJ2-7, with 13 bases that match TRBD2. The CDR3 is 15 residues long. Germline CDR1 and CDR2: MDHEN and SYDVKM. V lost 5 bases to trimming and J lost 4 bases; unmatched junction nucleotides: 5. CDR3: CASSLQTSGRYEQYF. The CDR3 DNA follows: TGTGCCAGCAGTCTCCAGACTAGCGGGAGGTACGAGCAGTACTTC.

This chain joins TRBV4-2 and TRBJ2-5; no definite D call. The germline V gene has CDR1 LGHNA and CDR2 YNFKEQ. The CDR3 runs 16 residues. The V and J ends lost 0 bases and 6 bases respectively, with 17 bases between them. DNA of the CDR3: TGTGCCAGCAGCCAAGATGTGGAGTATGGCCCGAAGACCCAGTACTTC. This encodes CASSQDVEYGPKTQYF.

This clone occurred a few times. The chain is built from TRBV7-2 and TRBJ1-2; D is uncertain. The V gene's germline CDR1 is SGHTA and CDR2 FQGNSA. The CDR3 consists of 15 residues. Trimming shortened V by 5 bases and J by 8 bases, and 21 bases separated the two germline ends. The CDR3 loop is CASSPSDRDWEGYTF. The CDR3 region has the DNA TGTGCCAGCAGCCCTAGCGACCGGGATTGGGAGGGCTACACCTTC.

The V gene is TRBV11-2, the J gene TRBJ2-2; D is perhaps TRBD2 (5 bases). Trimming cost V 5 bases and J 4 bases, with 20 bases left between them. Germline V gives CDR1 SGHAT, CDR2 FQNNGV. The CDR3 runs to 17 residues. CDR3 residues: CASSPRLAGVITGELFF. DNA of the CDR3: TGTGCCAGCAGCCCGCGATTGGCCGGGGTGATCACCGGGGAGCTGTTTTTT.